This T cell receptor (beta chain) was captured in a study of T cells in Graves' hyperthyroidism and ophthalmopathy. This clonotype was counted ten times or more. Antigen: not known. Amplification of TCR beta CDR3 regions was performed using RNA transcripts as template. In the first-round RT-PCR of the TCR CDR3, the HTBI primer set was used. Using its own MiXCR run on the multiplex PCR reads, TCRdb lists one record per CDR3 protein. The sample includes 470,000 or so distinct CDR3 sequences, less than 25% of them seen just once. Diagnoses were made from clinical symptoms, serum measures (thyroxine and TRAb), thyroid ultrasound and orbital computed tomography. Trimming removed 3 bases from V and 8 bases from J, with 14 bases in between. The CDR3 consists of 13 residues. Germline loops: CDR1 SGHRS, CDR2 YFSETQ. Study-wide results and caveats: The blood repertoire included most of the expanded thyroid clonotypes above 0.001. The model anticipated ophthalmopathy a median around six months pre-onset.

The specimen sequenced was blood. This chain uses TRBV5-1 with TRBJ1-2, with a tentative D call TRBD1 (5 bases). The sequence derives from a man in his late teens or twenties with Graves' hyperthyroidism. The CDR3 DNA is TGCGCCAGCAGCTCCGGGACCAGGTTGGGCTACACCTTC. It encodes CASSSGTRLGYTF. Full variable domain (rest looked up from reference TRBV5-1 and TRBJ1-2): KAGVTQTPRYLIKTRGQQVTLSCSPISGHRSVSWYQQTPGQGLQFLFEYFSETQRNKGNFPGRFSGRQFSNSRSEMNVSTLELGDSALYLCASSSGTRLGYTFGSGTRLTVV.